Here is one T cell receptor beta chain with its context. Authors' analysis steps: Reference gene primers were amplified, and this amplification served to estimate nucleated cell counts. Using immunoSEQ multiplex PCR, the repertoire was profiled, and TCRdb retains in-frame clones only, with some absent. V and J calls plus clone size are reproduced from that table; the DNA served to infer D and trimming. The sample lists approximately 210,000 clones, roughly 82% seen once, with 9.5% to 15% in the top ten. The data were taken from a study of blood T cell repertoires in COVID-19. Across the study: Samples representing acute and convalescent COVID-19 were sourced from the United States, Italy and Spain. PBMCs, B-cell-depleted T cells, or T cells provided the cDNA or gDNA that made up the material.

V shed 6 bases and J 1 base; nucleotides not matched to a gene: 2. This CDR3 has 13 amino acids. The chain recombines TRBV12-3 or TRBV12-4 with TRBJ1-1; 7 positions agree with TRBD1. This sequence originates from a woman aged 35 to 49 with acute or convalescent COVID-19. The sample consisted of peripheral blood. The CDR3, as DNA: TGTGCCAGCAGGTGGGACAGGAACACTGAAGCTTTCTTT. Its translation: CASRWDRNTEAFF.